This TCR beta chain stems from a study of T cell responses to AZD1222 COVID-19 vaccine (dated by TCRdb to 2020 to 2022). Background for the entire study: AZD1222 recipients whose second dose came at about 4 weeks and those whose second dose came at about 12 weeks were combined into one group, since spike-specific TCR depth and breadth did not differ between the two schedules. A total of 230 to 250 trial participants underwent TCR sequencing, of whom some 210 received two doses of AZD1222 and around 26 received two doses of the MenACWY control vaccine. Enrollment into the trials was organized by age into subgroups of 18-55, 56-69 and 70-plus years, and those subgroups contained approximately 160, 26 and 62 TCR-sequenced participants, respectively. What the work shows at the level of the full study, not this receptor alone: Because no samples from the day 14 peak response were available, repertoires could be characterized only after the peak T cell response. In the small 56-69-year group, the increase in depth fell short of significance, most likely because of low power. Reportedly, almost half of the unique spike-specific TCRs recognized epitopes lying outside the regions that are mutated in the B.1.351 and B.1.1.7 variants. Spike-specific TCR breadth and depth rose significantly after two AZD1222 doses compared with day 0 and with MenACWY recipients. Only six AZD1222 recipients were SARS-CoV-2 seropositive at baseline, limiting conclusions about previously exposed vaccinees. Participants were mostly white British, with more females than males. The authors suggested clonal diversity may have been underestimated. Vaccine-associated CD4 TCRs spanned the whole spike protein, with dominant responses in regions 160-218 and 743-854.

According to the study, the label for this sample's time point signals: baseline before first vaccination. Samples from vaccinated people were obtained from the UK trials COV001 and COV002, which included a single-blind randomized controlled phase 2/3 trial of AZD1222 (ChAdOx1 nCoV-19) in healthy adults. For TCRbeta chain sequencing, PBMC samples from trial participants were taken at day 0 and at day 28 after the second dose. Comments on this clone: The clone's antigen remains unknown. Base quality data are lacking; no much larger clone is found one base away.

The CDR3 regions of human TCRbeta chains were subjected to immunosequencing. The authors processed their data as follows. Repertoire TCRs were matched against a reference library of SARS-CoV-2-specific TCRs generated with the MIRA antigen-specificity platform. Breadth meant the fraction of unique TCRs that were SARS-CoV-2-associated, whereas depth meant the fraction of total T cells that were SARS-CoV-2-associated. Using the MIRA data, each spike-specific TCR was assigned both to the spike region to which the TCR was reactive and to a CD4 or CD8 class. Log10-transformed breadth and depth values were compared by one-way ANOVA with Sidak's multiple comparisons tests. TCRdb holds this immuneACCESS table with in-frame rearrangements only. Some clones are missing; in checked studies, unresolved V genes explain under half, and the rest has no known cause. That table furnishes V, J and clone size, whereas the DNA furnished D and trimming. This sample lists around 200,000 clones; 85% to 95% were detected once. About 3.9% of the sample lies in the top ten.

The CDR3 starts with the cysteine, ends with the phenylalanine, and has 13 residues. Only the CDR3 region is kept as DNA, spanning 39 bases read in frame from base 1. A distance of 5 bases separates the germline ends of V and J, which lose 1 base and 2 bases respectively. CDR1 and CDR2, looked up from the germline V gene (reference sequence), are SSHAT and FNYEAQ. This TCR was sampled from an adult in good health. This chain is built from TRBV7-7 and TRBJ2-5; the D gene is unclear. The sample here was peripheral blood, taken on day 0 of AZD1222 vaccination. The CDR3 amino acid sequence is: CASSLGRQETQYF. The bases read TGTGCCAGCAGCTTAGGCCGTCAAGAGACCCAGTACTTC.